This T cell receptor (beta chain) was recovered during a study of TIL therapy for anti-PD-1-resistant metastatic lung cancer. Study in general: Median tumor PD-L1 proportion score was 5% to 7%. Tumors carried a median roughly 1.5 non-synonymous mutations per megabase. Study-wide points: Compared with baseline intratumoral T cells, expanded TIL cultures were more clonal and less diverse (around 5.9% vs 31%).

Time point: pre-treatment sample, taken before nivolumab and TIL therapy. The tumor samples were excised metastases, mostly pleural nodules or supraclavicular lymph nodes. Tumors were harvested before any PD-1/PD-L1 blockade. V was trimmed by 6 bases and J by 1 base, leaving 12 bases between them. The CDR3 is 14 amino acids. Germline V gene lookup returns CDR1 LNHDA and CDR2 SQIVND (reference sequence). A word on this clone: Its antigen is unknown.

The libraries were made with immunoSEQ v3. The method was immunoSEQ multiplex PCR; TCRdb's version includes in-frame clones alone and lacks a portion of them. The repertoire consists of roughly 92,000 clones, with 50% to 70% occurring once and the leading ten covering roughly 9.8%. The sequence derives from a person aged 25 to 85 with non-small cell lung cancer. The chain joins TRBV19 to TRBJ2-5; D is uncertain. Here the sequenced sample was tumor tissue, taken at baseline. The CDR3 DNA is TGTGCCAGTAGGAACGCAGAAACCCAAGAGACCCAGTACTTC. Protein sequence: CASRNAETQETQYF.